The 12 T cell receptor beta chains presented below share a single source sample, sequenced in a study of blood T cells in healthy people across ages (dated by TCRdb to between 2014 and 2017). The library was prepared using 5' RACE. The sequencing machine was an Illumina HiSeq 2500. The second PCR ran for about 7 to 11 cycles and used a J-beta primer mix along with a sample-barcoded 5' primer. TCRdb applied fastp at Q25 and MiXCR to the public reads, then kept only in-frame beta chains. Rows are combined by CDR3 protein, so each entry shows the most common genes and DNA. Here the sample has fewer than 700,000 distinct CDR3 sequences; approximately 40% occur a single time. The ten largest clones add up to about 30% of the sample. Sample: blood. The source of these receptors is an elderly man in good health.

The chain couples TRBV6-2 or TRBV6-3 to TRBJ1-1; TRBD1 matches at 8 bases. This CDR3 has 16 amino acids. V dropped 5 bases and J dropped 3; count of bases not matched to a gene: 11. Germline lookup yields CDR1 MNHEY and CDR2 SVGEGT. The CDR3 DNA is TGTGCCAGCAGTCCCTCCCCCGGACAGGGCGACACTGAAGCTTTCTTT. Its translation: CASSPSPGQGDTEAFF.

V usage is TRBV18 and J usage is TRBJ1-2, with a tentative D call TRBD1 (5 bases). Deletions cut 2 bases from V and 4 bases from J, with 14 bases between. Germline loops: CDR1 KGHSH, CDR2 LQKENI. This CDR3 is built from 15 residues. DNA for the CDR3: TGTGCCAGCTCACCAGACAGCGGGACCCCCTATGGCTACACCTTC. Amino acid sequence: CASSPDSGTPYGYTF.

This clonotype has just a few counts. The gene calls are TRBV5-6 and TRBJ2-4, with unresolved D. The J call is uncertain, as TRBJ2-7 better fits the DNA end. The CDR3 totals 14 residues. Germline CDR1 SGHDT, CDR2 YYEEEE. The CDR3 region is CASSLVGETYEQYF. The CDR3, as DNA: TGTGCCAGCAGCTTGGTTGGGGAAACCTACGAGCAGTACTTC.

The chain links TRBV20-1 to TRBJ2-7, with 9 nucleotides matching TRBD2. Germline CDR1 DFQATT, CDR2 SNEGSKA (reference sequence). This CDR3 has 16 amino acids. V shed 0 bases, J shed 0 bases, and the junction held 6 bases outside the gene matches. CDR3 residues: CSARDRNSGSSYEQYF. CDR3 DNA sequence: TGCAGTGCTAGAGATCGTAATAGCGGGAGCTCCTACGAGCAGTACTTC.

This clonotype was detected a few times. The chain uses TRBV2 and TRBJ2-5, with TRBD1 identical over 7 bases. CDR1 is SNHLY, CDR2 FYNNEI, per germline. V shed 7 bases and J 4 bases; nucleotides not matched to a gene: 6. The CDR3 contains 13 residues. CDR3 amino acids: CASKGQVGETQYF. DNA of the CDR3: TGTGCCAGCAAAGGACAGGTGGGAGAGACCCAGTACTTC.

With respect to this clonotype: With a much larger clone just one base away, this may be a read error. The CDR3 DNA sequence: TGTGCCTGCAGCTTAGGGGGAGCTTACAATGAGCAGTTCTTC. Its protein is CACSLGGAYNEQFF. The rearrangement joins TRBV7-2 to TRBJ2-7, with D possibly matching TRBD1 (6 bases). The DNA end is more similar to TRBJ2-1, so the J call may be wrong. Germline loops: CDR1 SGHTA, CDR2 FQGNSA. This CDR3 region has 14 residues.

The rearrangement uses TRBV20-1 and TRBJ1-1; no clear D. Trimming shortened V by 1 base and J by 10 bases, and 13 bases separated the two germline ends. The CDR3 totals 12 residues. Germline V gene lookup returns CDR1 DFQATT and CDR2 SNEGSKA (reference sequence). CDR3 bases: TGCAGTGCTAGAGGGGCGGGTTGGGGAGCTTTCTTT. Protein product: CSARGAGWGAFF.

This chain joins TRBV20-1 and TRBJ2-1; TRBD2 aligns across 9 bases. This CDR3 is built from 16 residues. The V and J ends lost 2 bases and 2 bases, in that order; junction bases with no gene match: 7. Germline CDR1 and CDR2: DFQATT and SNEGSKA (reference sequence). The CDR3 loop is CSARNRTSAAYNEQFF. CDR3 nucleotide sequence: TGCAGTGCTAGAAACCGGACTAGCGCTGCCTACAATGAGCAGTTCTTC.

Notes on this clonotype: Mismatch with germline at one junction end may stem from a read error. The chain couples TRBV9 to TRBJ2-2, with 13 bases identical to TRBD2. Germline CDR1 reads SGDLS; CDR2 reads YYNGEE. The CDR3 has 17 residues. CDR3 sequence reads: CASSAGLAGANIGELFF. Written as DNA, the CDR3 is TGTGCCAGCAGCGCCGGACTAGCGGGGGCGAACATCGGGGAGCTGTTTTTT.

The V gene is TRBV12-3 or TRBV12-4, the J gene TRBJ1-2, with D possibly TRBD1 on 6 matching bases. The CDR3 spans 14 residues. The V and J ends lost 2 bases and 4 bases respectively, with 11 bases between them. The CDR3 DNA sequence: TGTGCCAGCAGTTTACAACAGGGAGGCTATGGCTACACCTTC. Protein: CASSLQQGGYGYTF.

The chain carries TRBV6-5 and TRBJ2-5, with D possibly matching TRBD1 (6 bases). TRBJ2-1 matches the DNA end more closely, so the J call is doubtful. The CDR3 covers 15 residues. Germline loops: CDR1 MNHEY, CDR2 SVGAGI. The CDR3 DNA reads as TGTGCCAGCAGTTACCCTGGACAGTCACAAGAGACCCAGTTCTTC. Translation gives CASSYPGQSQETQFF.

V is TRBV20-1 and J is TRBJ2-5; D call uncertain. Trimming took off 0 bases at V and 5 bases at J, with 13 bases between the two ends. The germline CDR1 and CDR2 sequences are DFQATT and SNEGSKA (reference sequence). This CDR3 comprises 14 residues. Here the CDR3 DNA reads TGCAGTGCTAGAGATCGCAAGGGCCACGAGACCCAGTACTTC. It yields the protein CSARDRKGHETQYF.